These 32 T cell receptor beta chains originate from one sample sequenced in a study of radiotherapy plus CTLA-4 blockade in lung cancer. Generated by immunoSEQ multiplex PCR, the TCRdb table keeps only in-frame clones and is missing some. The repertoire holds 100,000 to 150,000 clones, with 85% to 90% as singletons. The source material was peripheral blood, sampled from a patient treated with radiotherapy plus ipilimumab. The receptors were gathered from a human donor with non-small cell lung cancer that progressed on radiotherapy plus ipilimumab.

This chain uses TRBV5-1 with TRBJ2-1; 12 bases align to TRBD2. Germline-derived CDR1 and CDR2 are SGHRS and YFSETQ. This CDR3 has 18 residues. V was clipped by 0 bases and J by 3 bases; unmatched bases: 7. CDR3 sequence: CASSLGLAGARHYNEQFF. The CDR3 bases are TGCGCCAGCAGCTTGGGACTAGCGGGAGCCAGGCACTACAATGAGCAGTTCTTC.

This clone was counted only a few times. V is TRBV19 and J is TRBJ1-3; D possibly corresponds to TRBD1 (6 bases). V was shortened by 3 bases and J by 2 bases, with 8 bases between the two germline ends. In germline, CDR1 is LNHDA, CDR2 SQIVND (reference sequence). The CDR3 sequence is 14 residues long. The CDR3 here is CASSMGAPGNTIYF. The CDR3 DNA is TGTGCCAGTAGTATGGGGGCGCCTGGAAACACCATATATTTT.

The chain is built from TRBV19 and TRBJ1-5; 11 bases fit TRBD1. V lost 6 bases to trimming and J lost 5 bases; unmatched junction nucleotides: 0. The CDR3 consists of 13 residues. Germline V gives CDR1 LNHDA, CDR2 SQIVND (reference sequence). CDR3 sequence (DNA): TGTGCCAGTAGGGACAGGGGGCATCAGCCCCAGCATTTT. Translating gives CASRDRGHQPQHF. The full variable domain, its missing parts supplied by reference TRBV19 and TRBJ1-5, is DGGITQSPKYLFRKEGQNVTLSCEQNLNHDAMYWYRQDPGQGLRLIYYSQIVNDFQKGDIAEGYSVSREKKESFPLTVTSAQKNPTAFYLCASRDRGHQPQHFGDGTRLSIL.

V usage is TRBV7-9 and J usage is TRBJ1-2, with D perhaps TRBD1 (6 bases). CDR3 length: 15 amino acids. Germline CDR1 and CDR2: SEHNR and FQNEAQ (reference sequence). V dropped 4 bases and J dropped 0 bases, with 12 bases sitting between them. The CDR3 DNA sequence: TGTGCCAGCAGCTCCAAGGACAGCACTAACTATGGCTACACCTTC. Its protein is CASSSKDSTNYGYTF.

This chain links TRBV7-9 with TRBJ1-1; D is uncertain. The germline gives CDR1 SEHNR, CDR2 FQNEAQ (reference sequence). V gave up 5 bases and J gave up 1 base, with 11 bases separating them. CDR3 length: 14 residues. The CDR3 sequence: CASSLVTQNTEAFF. In nucleotides, the CDR3 is TGTGCCAGCAGCCTAGTCACCCAGAACACTGAAGCTTTCTTT.

The chain couples TRBV5-1 to TRBJ2-5; D gene unclear. The germline V gene encodes CDR1 SGHRS and CDR2 YFSETQ. CDR3 length equals 15 residues. V was shortened by 0 bases and J by 2 bases, with 11 bases between the two germline ends. This CDR3 is CASSLDKSFQETQYF. For the CDR3, the DNA is TGCGCCAGCAGCTTGGATAAAAGTTTTCAAGAGACCCAGTACTTC.

The chain carries TRBV2 and TRBJ1-2, with D perhaps matching TRBD1 (6 bases). The CDR3 is 12 amino acids. The germline CDR1 and CDR2 sequences are SNHLY and FYNNEI. The ends were cut back, 3 bases at V and 5 bases at J, with 7 bases in the middle. In DNA, the CDR3 is TGTGCCAGCAGTGAGGACAGATATGGCTACACCTTC. It specifies CASSEDRYGYTF.

The count of this clone is one. The rearrangement links TRBV6-5 to TRBJ1-2; perhaps TRBD1 as D (5 bases). Trimming took 0 bases from V and 7 from J, leaving 9 bases between them. Looked up from germline, CDR1 is MNHEY and CDR2 is SVGAGI. The CDR3 consists of 13 residues. The CDR3: CASSYSGVLGYTF. The CDR3 DNA reads TGTGCCAGCAGTTACTCGGGGGTTCTTGGCTACACCTTC.

This clone appeared a few times. This chain uses TRBV10-2 with TRBJ1-1; 7 positions match TRBD1. CDR3 size: 15 residues. V shed 3 bases, J shed 7 bases, and the junction held 11 bases outside the gene matches. CDR1 is WSHSY, CDR2 SAAADI, per germline. CDR3 loop: CASSEGKGAFGEAFF. The CDR3 region has the DNA TGCGCCAGCAGTGAAGGGAAGGGGGCATTTGGTGAAGCTTTCTTT.

The chain employs TRBV7-2 and TRBJ2-7; D is perhaps TRBD2 (5 bases). The CDR3 consists of 12 residues. Deletions cut 3 bases from V and 7 bases from J, with 10 bases between. The V gene's germline CDR1 is SGHTA and CDR2 FQGNSA. The CDR3 DNA is TGTGCCAGCAGCTTCCTCCGGGAAGAGCAGTACTTC. Encoded protein: CASSFLREEQYF.

V gene TRBV5-1 combines with J gene TRBJ1-1; 7 bases match TRBD1. V shed 0 bases and J 1 base; nucleotides not matched to a gene: 3. The V gene's germline CDR1 is SGHRS and CDR2 YFSETQ. The CDR3 is 15 residues long. The CDR3 loop reads CASSLAGGPNTEAFF. In DNA form, the CDR3 reads TGCGCCAGCAGCTTGGCAGGGGGTCCGAACACTGAAGCTTTCTTT.

This rearrangement joins TRBV2 to TRBJ1-1; 9 positions match TRBD1. This CDR3 contains 13 residues. In germline, CDR1 is SNHLY, CDR2 FYNNEI. V lost 6 bases and J lost 5; bases outside the gene matches: 4. The CDR3 spells CASRTGGGTEAFF. The CDR3 region has the DNA TGTGCCAGCAGGACAGGGGGTGGGACTGAAGCTTTCTTT.

The rearrangement joins TRBV5-6 to TRBJ1-2, with 7 nucleotides matching TRBD1. Germline V gene data show CDR1 as SGHDT and CDR2 as YYEEEE. The junction had 10 bases not matched to a gene; V was cut back by 0 bases and J by 2 bases. The CDR3 totals 17 residues. The CDR3 loop is CASSLDRGGSANYGYTF. CDR3 sequence (DNA): TGTGCCAGCAGCTTGGACAGGGGAGGCTCGGCGAACTATGGCTACACCTTC.

This clone was found once. The chain carries TRBV6-5 and TRBJ2-7, with D hard to call. This CDR3 comprises 13 residues. CDR1 MNHEY and CDR2 SVGAGI come from the germline V gene. V shed 8 bases and J shed 6 bases, with 17 bases lying between them. Written as DNA, the CDR3 is TGTGCCAGCTCCGAGACACTGGGCATCGAGCAGTACTTC. This codes for CASSETLGIEQYF.

The rearrangement links TRBV5-5 to TRBJ1-1; D is ambiguous. CDR3 size: 13 residues. Trimming took 5 bases from V and 5 from J, leaving 13 bases between them. The V gene's germline CDR1 is SGHKS and CDR2 YYEKEE (reference sequence). The CDR3 sequence is CASSPPGSTEAFF. CDR3 nucleotide sequence: TGTGCCAGCAGTCCCCCCGGAAGTACTGAAGCTTTCTTT.

This chain joins TRBV6-5 and TRBJ1-2; TRBD1 might be the D (5 bases). The V gene's germline CDR1 is MNHEY and CDR2 SVGAGI. The CDR3 consists of 15 residues. V was pared by 2 bases and J by 4 bases, with 14 bases between. DNA for the CDR3: TGTGCCAGCAGTTACGGCAGGGCCTCCCTCTATGGCTACACCTTC. It encodes CASSYGRASLYGYTF.

The genes are TRBV19 and TRBJ2-1; 10 bases agree with TRBD1. The CDR3 loop spans 15 amino acids. Germline assignment: CDR1 LNHDA and CDR2 SQIVND (reference sequence). With 5 bases clipped from V and 8 bases from J, the junction kept 9 bases outside the gene matches. Here the CDR3 DNA reads TGTGCCAGTAGTCCTAGACAGGGGGCAGGAGATGAGCAGTTCTTC. It codes for CASSPRQGAGDEQFF.

V is TRBV11-3 and J is TRBJ2-1; D might be TRBD1 (7 bases). V shed 4 bases and J shed 7 bases, with 17 bases lying between them. The CDR3 has 15 amino acids. Germline CDR1 SGHNT, CDR2 YENEEA. CDR3: CASSSPSRGENEQFF. The CDR3 region has the DNA TGTGCCAGCAGCTCGCCGAGCAGGGGGGAGAATGAGCAGTTCTTC.

The gene calls are TRBV6-5 and TRBJ1-5; D is uncertain. Germline CDR1 MNHEY, CDR2 SVGAGI. The CDR3 spans 14 residues. Trimming removed 5 bases from V and 3 bases from J, with 11 bases in between. CDR3 in amino acids: CASSPAGYNQPQHF. The CDR3 coding sequence is TGTGCCAGCAGTCCCGCTGGCTACAATCAGCCCCAGCATTTT.

The V gene is TRBV9, the J gene TRBJ2-7; D might be TRBD2 (5 bases). V was shortened by 0 bases and J by 0 bases, with 13 bases between the two germline ends. Germline V CDR1 and CDR2: SGDLS, YYNGEE. The CDR3 contains 16 residues. The CDR3 DNA sequence: TGTGCCAGCAGCGTAGACGGCGGGTCTGCCTCCTACGAGCAGTACTTC. Translating gives CASSVDGGSASYEQYF. The full variable domain, its missing parts supplied by reference TRBV9 and TRBJ2-7, is DSGVTQTPKHLITATGQRVTLRCSPRSGDLSVYWYQQSLDQGLQFLIQYYNGEERAKGNILERFSAQQFPDLHSELNLSSLELGDSALYFCASSVDGGSASYEQYFGPGTRLTVT.

The chain couples TRBV4-1 to TRBJ1-3; TRBD1 might be the D (6 bases). This CDR3 comprises 14 residues. Trimming took 4 bases from V and 4 from J, leaving 11 bases between them. Germline loops: CDR1 MGHRA, CDR2 YSYEKL. The chain's CDR3 is CASSPTGLGNTIYF. The DNA of the CDR3 is TGCGCCAGCAGCCCCACAGGGTTGGGAAACACCATATATTTT.

The chain combines TRBV21-1 with TRBJ2-1. TRBV21-1 is a pseudogene locus. This CDR3 is built from 18 residues. This CDR3 is CASSNPTRDLLSYNEQFF. CDR3 bases: TGTGCCAGCAGCAATCCAACCAGGGACCTTCTCTCCTACAATGAGCAGTTCTTC.

The rearrangement links TRBV10-3 to TRBJ2-7; D is unclear. This CDR3 is 13 amino acids long. Germline V gene sequence: CDR1 ENHRY, CDR2 SYGVKD. With 4 bases removed from V and 5 bases from J, the gap between germline ends came to 12 bases. The CDR3 loop reads CAISGGLYDEQYF. The CDR3 DNA follows: TGTGCCATCAGTGGGGGATTATACGACGAGCAGTACTTC.

CDR3 DNA: TGTGCCAGCAGTTACTCCGCTAGCGGGAGAAATTACGAGCAGTACTTC. It translates to CASSYSASGRNYEQYF. The chain has TRBV6-5 and TRBJ2-7, with TRBD2 matching over 10 bases. Trimming cost V 0 bases and J 4 bases; bases outside gene matches: 6. Per germline, CDR1 MNHEY and CDR2 SVGAGI. This CDR3 has 16 residues.

This chain links TRBV6-5 with TRBJ1-3; tentatively, D is TRBD1 (5 bases). The CDR3 length is 14 residues. In germline, CDR1 is MNHEY, CDR2 SVGAGI. V lost 6 bases, J lost 2 bases, and 11 bases lay in between. As DNA, the CDR3 is TGTGCCAGCAGGCAGGGCGCACCTGGAAACACCATATATTTT. It yields the protein CASRQGAPGNTIYF.

V usage is TRBV19 and J usage is TRBJ1-3; no definite D call. Trimming removed 5 bases at V and 0 bases at J, with 5 bases between. In germline, CDR1 is LNHDA, CDR2 SQIVND (reference sequence). The length of the CDR3 is 13 residues. In DNA, the CDR3 is TGTGCCAGTAGTGACATCTCTGGAAACACCATATATTTT. Its protein is CASSDISGNTIYF. The entire variable domain, with the rest obtained from reference TRBV19 and TRBJ1-3, is as follows: DGGITQSPKYLFRKEGQNVTLSCEQNLNHDAMYWYRQDPGQGLRLIYYSQIVNDFQKGDIAEGYSVSREKKESFPLTVTSAQKNPTAFYLCASSDISGNTIYFGEGSWLTVV.

V and J are TRBV29-1 and TRBJ2-7; 10 bases are a match to TRBD1. J was trimmed by 6 bases and V by 6 bases; bases with no gene match: 5. Germline V gives CDR1 SQVTM, CDR2 ANQGSEA. The CDR3 length is 12 residues. The CDR3 protein is CSVGQGSGEQYF. The CDR3 region has the DNA TGCAGCGTGGGACAGGGGTCCGGCGAGCAGTACTTC.

V is TRBV2 and J is TRBJ2-5; D not certain. The CDR3 runs to 13 residues. V gave up 5 bases and J gave up 5 bases, with 12 bases separating them. The germline V gene encodes CDR1 SNHLY and CDR2 FYNNEI. The CDR3 DNA reads as TGTGCCAGCAGTAAAGGGTTAAGGGAGACCCAGTACTTC. Amino acids: CASSKGLRETQYF.

The V call is TRBV6-5, the J call TRBJ1-1; 8 bases line up with TRBD1. With 4 bases clipped from V and 5 bases from J, the junction kept 9 bases outside the gene matches. The germline V gene has CDR1 MNHEY and CDR2 SVGAGI. CDR3 size: 15 residues. This CDR3 is CASSFKTGVGTEAFF. The DNA for the CDR3 is TGTGCCAGCAGTTTTAAGACAGGGGTGGGAACTGAAGCTTTCTTT.

Worth noting for this clone: One junction end does not reproduce the germline sequence, and a read error may be involved. V usage is TRBV11-2 and J usage is TRBJ2-7; 10 nucleotides align to TRBD2. This CDR3 has 15 amino acids. Per the germline V gene, CDR1 is SGHAT and CDR2 is FQNNGV. The CDR3 DNA reads TGTGCCAGCAGTTTAGCGGGAGGAGGGGCCTACGAGCAGTACTTC. Encoded protein: CASSLAGGGAYEQYF.

This chain joins TRBV7-9 and TRBJ1-5; D is undetermined. V lost 0 bases to trimming and J lost 6 bases, with 9 bases between them. This CDR3 comprises 14 residues. Germline-derived CDR1 and CDR2 are SEHNR and FQNEAQ (reference sequence). The CDR3 DNA follows: TGTGCCAGCAGCTTAGCGGGCCACCCTCAGCCCCAGCATTTT. Protein sequence: CASSLAGHPQPQHF.

V and J are TRBV27 and TRBJ2-1, with 10 bases identical to TRBD2. After removal of 6 bases from V and 10 bases from J, the junction contained 15 bases not matched to a gene. The CDR3 has 16 amino acids. CDR1 and CDR2 from the germline V gene are MNHEY and SMNVEV (reference sequence). The CDR3 DNA reads TGTGCCAGCAGCCCTACCATAGCGGGGGGCAGCCTGGAGCAGTTCTTC. Protein: CASSPTIAGGSLEQFF.